A single T cell receptor beta chain is shown here with its context. Its antigen is currently unknown. Trimming removed 1 base from V and 5 bases from J, with 6 bases in between. Germline loops: CDR1 SGHTA, CDR2 FQGNSA. This CDR3 is built from 13 residues. Though nominally healthy at sampling, donors likely had unrecorded immune exposures. The data belong to a study of cytomegalovirus exposure and HLA in healthy donors. Study-wide findings and caveats: Accurate HLA-A and HLA-B prediction from TCR beta sequences was reported for most subjects. Researchers catalogued around 150 TCR beta chains as cytomegalovirus-associated. The study carried out a later analysis of TCR beta sequences. It associated 15,000 to 20,000 of them with specific HLA alleles at a false discovery rate of 0.05.

PCR employed 60 Vbeta and 13 Jbeta primers. Using immunoSEQ multiplex PCR, the repertoire was profiled, and TCRdb retains in-frame clones only, with some absent. The sample holds about 88,000 clones, approximately 80% seen once. Source material: PBMCs. The clonotype was recovered from a man aged 25 to 40 in good health and CMV-seronegative. The gene calls are TRBV7-2 and TRBJ1-5; no reliable D call. The CDR3 DNA sequence: TGTGCCAGCAGCTTAGAGAGGGATCAGCCCCAGCATTTT. It is translated as CASSLERDQPQHF.